The text below deals with one TCR beta chain. This sample was taken from a study of blood T cell repertoires in COVID-19. At the level of the study: Material from acute and convalescent COVID-19 was sourced from the United States, Italy and Spain. T cells, B-cell-depleted T cells, or PBMCs supplied cDNA or gDNA.

Source study methods: Estimated nucleated cell counts came from reference gene primer amplification. Sequencing was performed with immunoSEQ multiplex PCR; in TCRdb, only in-frame clones are kept and a portion is missing. V and J calls and clone size are those listed in that table; D and trimming were worked out from the DNA. The sample lists about 350,000 clones; 70% to 90% were seen once. Trimming took 2 bases from V and 0 from J; bases not matched to a gene: 1. The germline V gene encodes CDR1 SGHRS and CDR2 YFSETQ. The CDR3 has 16 amino acids. Seattle patients were enrolled while actively infected and followed longitudinally.

The sequenced material came from peripheral blood. This chain connects TRBV5-1 to TRBJ1-5; 11 bases align to TRBD1. The TCR was taken from a woman aged 55-70 years with COVID-19, enrolled during active disease. CDR3 nucleotides: TGCGCCAGCAGCTTAGGACAGGGGGCTAGCAATCAGCCCCAGCATTTT. Protein product: CASSLGQGASNQPQHF.